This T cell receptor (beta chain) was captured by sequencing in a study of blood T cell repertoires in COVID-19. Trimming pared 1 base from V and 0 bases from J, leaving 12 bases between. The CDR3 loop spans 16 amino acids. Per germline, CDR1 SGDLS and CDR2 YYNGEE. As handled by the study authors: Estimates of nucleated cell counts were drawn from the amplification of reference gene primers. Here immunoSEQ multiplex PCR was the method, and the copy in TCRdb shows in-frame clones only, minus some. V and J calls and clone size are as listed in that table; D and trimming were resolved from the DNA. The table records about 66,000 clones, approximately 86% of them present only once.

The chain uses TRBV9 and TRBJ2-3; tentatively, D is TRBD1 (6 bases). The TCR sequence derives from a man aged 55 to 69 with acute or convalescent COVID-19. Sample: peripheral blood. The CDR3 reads CASSVMSGVSTDTQYF. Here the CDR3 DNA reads TGTGCCAGCAGCGTAATGTCAGGGGTAAGCACAGATACGCAGTATTTT.